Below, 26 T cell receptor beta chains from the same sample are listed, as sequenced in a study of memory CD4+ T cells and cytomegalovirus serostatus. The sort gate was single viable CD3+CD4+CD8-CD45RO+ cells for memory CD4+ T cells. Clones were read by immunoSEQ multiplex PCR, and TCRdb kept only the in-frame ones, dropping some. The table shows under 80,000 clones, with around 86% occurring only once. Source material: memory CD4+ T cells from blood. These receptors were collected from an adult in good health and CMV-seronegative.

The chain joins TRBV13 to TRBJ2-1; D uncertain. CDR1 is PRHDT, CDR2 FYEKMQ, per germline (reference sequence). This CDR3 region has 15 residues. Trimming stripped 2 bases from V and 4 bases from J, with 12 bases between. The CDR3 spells CASSLNGQSYNEQFF. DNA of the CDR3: TGTGCCAGCAGCTTAAACGGTCAGAGTTACAATGAGCAGTTCTTC.

The CDR3 DNA reads as TGTGCCAGCAGCTTAGCCCGGACAGGGGGCCGGGGCGGCACTGAAGCTTTCTTT. Its protein is CASSLARTGGRGGTEAFF. The V call is TRBV7-8, the J call TRBJ1-1; the match to TRBD1 covers 11 bases. V lost 0 bases to trimming and J lost 4 bases; unmatched junction nucleotides: 10. Germline lookup yields CDR1 SGHVS and CDR2 FQNEAQ. This CDR3 has 18 residues.

For the CDR3, the DNA is TGTGCCAGCCGACGAGGAGGGGCGGGAGGGGAGCTGAATGAGCAGTTCTTC. It codes for CASRRGGAGGELNEQFF. The genes are TRBV5-4 and TRBJ2-1, with 9 positions matching TRBD2. Trimming at V came to 7 bases and at J to 7 bases, leaving 18 bases not matched to a gene. Germline CDR1 reads SGHNT; CDR2 reads YYREEE (reference sequence). The CDR3 length is 17 residues.

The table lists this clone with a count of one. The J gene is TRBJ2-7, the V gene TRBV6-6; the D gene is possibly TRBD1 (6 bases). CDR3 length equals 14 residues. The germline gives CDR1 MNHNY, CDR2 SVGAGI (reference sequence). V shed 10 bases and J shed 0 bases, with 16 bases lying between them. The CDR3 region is CATGDRDTSYEQYF. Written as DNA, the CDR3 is TGTGCCACAGGGGATAGGGACACCTCCTACGAGCAGTACTTC.

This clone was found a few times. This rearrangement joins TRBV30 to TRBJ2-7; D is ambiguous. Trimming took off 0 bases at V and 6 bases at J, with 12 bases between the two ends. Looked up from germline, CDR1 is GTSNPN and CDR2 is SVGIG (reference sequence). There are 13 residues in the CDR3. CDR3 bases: TGTGCCTGGAGTGTACTTCCACCCGTCGAGCAGTACTTC. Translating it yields CAWSVLPPVEQYF.

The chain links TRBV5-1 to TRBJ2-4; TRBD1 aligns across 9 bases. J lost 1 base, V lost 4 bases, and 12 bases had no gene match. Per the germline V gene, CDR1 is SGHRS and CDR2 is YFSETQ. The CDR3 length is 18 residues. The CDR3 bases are TGCGCCAGCAGCACTAACCACAGGGGGACAGGGGCCAAAAACATTCAGTACTTC. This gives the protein CASSTNHRGTGAKNIQYF.

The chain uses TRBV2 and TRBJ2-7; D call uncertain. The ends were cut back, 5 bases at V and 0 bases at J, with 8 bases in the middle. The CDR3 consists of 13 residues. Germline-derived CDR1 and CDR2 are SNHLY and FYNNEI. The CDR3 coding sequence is TGTGCCAGCAGTAACTGGGACTCCTACGAGCAGTACTTC. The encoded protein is CASSNWDSYEQYF.

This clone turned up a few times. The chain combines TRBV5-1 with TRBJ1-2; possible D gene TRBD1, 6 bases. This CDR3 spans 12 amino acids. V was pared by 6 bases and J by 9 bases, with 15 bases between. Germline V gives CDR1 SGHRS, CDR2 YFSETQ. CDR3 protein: CASNRDGRRYTF. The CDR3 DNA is TGCGCCAGCAACAGGGATGGGAGGCGCTACACCTTC.

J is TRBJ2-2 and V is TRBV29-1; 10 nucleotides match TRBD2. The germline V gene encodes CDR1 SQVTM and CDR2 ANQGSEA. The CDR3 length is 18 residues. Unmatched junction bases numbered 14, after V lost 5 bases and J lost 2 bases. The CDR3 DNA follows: TGCAGCGTTAGGTATTGGGCTAGCGGGAGTGGCAACACCGGGGAGCTGTTTTTT. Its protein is CSVRYWASGSGNTGELFF.

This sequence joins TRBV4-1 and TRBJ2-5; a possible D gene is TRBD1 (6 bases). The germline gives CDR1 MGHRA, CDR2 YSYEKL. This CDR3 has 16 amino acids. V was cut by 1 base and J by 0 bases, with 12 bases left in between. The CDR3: CASSQGTARNQETQYF. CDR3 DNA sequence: TGCGCCAGCAGCCAAGGGACAGCGAGAAACCAAGAGACCCAGTACTTC.

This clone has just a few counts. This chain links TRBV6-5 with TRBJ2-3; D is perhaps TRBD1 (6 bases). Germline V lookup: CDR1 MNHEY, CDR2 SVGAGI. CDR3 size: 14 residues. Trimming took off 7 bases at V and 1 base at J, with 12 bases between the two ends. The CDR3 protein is CASISPGGTDTQYF. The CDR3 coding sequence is TGTGCCAGCATCTCGCCAGGGGGCACAGATACGCAGTATTTT.

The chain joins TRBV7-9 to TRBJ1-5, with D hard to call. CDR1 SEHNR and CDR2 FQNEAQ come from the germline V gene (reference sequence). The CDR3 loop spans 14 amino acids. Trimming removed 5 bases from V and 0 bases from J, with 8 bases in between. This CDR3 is CASSIGNSNQPQHF. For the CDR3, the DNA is TGTGCCAGCAGCATCGGAAATAGCAATCAGCCCCAGCATTTT.

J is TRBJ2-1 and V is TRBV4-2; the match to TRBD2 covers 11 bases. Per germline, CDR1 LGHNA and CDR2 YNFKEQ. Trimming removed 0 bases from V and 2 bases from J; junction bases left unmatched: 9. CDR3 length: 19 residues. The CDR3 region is CASSQEWPSGLAAYNEQFF. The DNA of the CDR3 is TGTGCCAGCAGCCAAGAGTGGCCCTCGGGACTAGCGGCCTACAATGAGCAGTTCTTC.

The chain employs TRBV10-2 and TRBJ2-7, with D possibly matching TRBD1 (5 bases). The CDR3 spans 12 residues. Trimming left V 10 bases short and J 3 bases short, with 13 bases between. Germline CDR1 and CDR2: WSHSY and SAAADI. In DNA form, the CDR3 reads TGCGCCACTGAAGGCCAGGGCTACGAGCAGTACTTC. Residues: CATEGQGYEQYF.

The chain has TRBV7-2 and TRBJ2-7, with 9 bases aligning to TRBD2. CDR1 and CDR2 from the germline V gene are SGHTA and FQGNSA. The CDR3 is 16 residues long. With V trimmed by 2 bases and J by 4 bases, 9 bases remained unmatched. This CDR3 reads CASSLLPGLASYEQYF. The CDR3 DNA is TGTGCCAGCAGCTTACTACCGGGACTAGCATCTTACGAGCAGTACTTC.

The CDR3 DNA is TGTGCCAGCCGGAAAACGAGGATGGGAAACACTGAAGCTTTCTTT. It translates to CASRKTRMGNTEAFF. This chain joins TRBV28 and TRBJ1-1; D is unresolved. Germline V gives CDR1 MDHEN, CDR2 SYDVKM. CDR3 length equals 15 residues. V dropped 8 bases and J dropped 2 bases, with 18 bases sitting between them.

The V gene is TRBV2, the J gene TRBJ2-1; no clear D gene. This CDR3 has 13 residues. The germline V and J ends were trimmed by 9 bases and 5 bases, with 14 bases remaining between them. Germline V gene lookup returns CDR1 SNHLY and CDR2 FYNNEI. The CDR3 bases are TGTGCCAGTGTCCGAGACTCGAACAATGAGCAGTTCTTC. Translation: CASVRDSNNEQFF.

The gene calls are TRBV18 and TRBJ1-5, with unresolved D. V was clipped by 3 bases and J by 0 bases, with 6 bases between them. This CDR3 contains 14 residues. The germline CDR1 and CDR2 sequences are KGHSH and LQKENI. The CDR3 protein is CASSPLDSNQPQHF. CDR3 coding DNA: TGTGCCAGCTCACCTTTGGATAGCAATCAGCCCCAGCATTTT. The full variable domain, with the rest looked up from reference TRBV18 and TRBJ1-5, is NAGVMQNPRHLVRRRGQEARLRCSPMKGHSHVYWYRQLPEEGLKFMVYLQKENIIDESGMPKERFSAEFPKEGPSILRIQQVVRGDSAAYFCASSPLDSNQPQHFGDGTRLSIL.

This CDR3 reads CASSLGGTGSSYEQYF. The CDR3 DNA reads TGCGCCAGCAGCTTGGGGGGAACAGGGAGCTCCTACGAGCAGTACTTC. V is TRBV5-1 and J is TRBJ2-7; possibly TRBD1 for D (6 bases). The germline V gene encodes CDR1 SGHRS and CDR2 YFSETQ. This CDR3 has 16 amino acids. Trimming took off 0 bases at V and 0 bases at J, with 13 bases between the two ends. The complete variable domain, with remaining parts taken from reference TRBV5-1 and TRBJ2-7, reads KAGVTQTPRYLIKTRGQQVTLSCSPISGHRSVSWYQQTPGQGLQFLFEYFSETQRNKGNFPGRFSGRQFSNSRSEMNVSTLELGDSALYLCASSLGGTGSSYEQYFGPGTRLTVT.

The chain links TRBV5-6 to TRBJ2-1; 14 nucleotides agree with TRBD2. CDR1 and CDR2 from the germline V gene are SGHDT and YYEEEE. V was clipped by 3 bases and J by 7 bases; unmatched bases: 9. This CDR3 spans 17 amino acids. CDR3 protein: CASSSGLAGVGWNEQFF. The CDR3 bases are TGTGCCAGCAGCTCGGGACTAGCGGGAGTAGGGTGGAATGAGCAGTTCTTC.

The CDR3 loop reads CASSAGPEAFF. The DNA of the CDR3 is TGTGCCAGCAGCGCCGGGCCGGAGGCTTTCTTT. V usage is TRBV28 and J usage is TRBJ1-1, with unresolved D. The germline V and J ends were trimmed by 6 bases and 11 bases, with 13 bases remaining between them. Germline CDR1 and CDR2: MDHEN and SYDVKM. The CDR3 covers 11 residues.

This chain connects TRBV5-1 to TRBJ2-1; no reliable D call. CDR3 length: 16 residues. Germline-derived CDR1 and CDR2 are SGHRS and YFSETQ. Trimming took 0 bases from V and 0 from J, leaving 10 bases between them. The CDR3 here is CASSLGLSDSYNEQFF. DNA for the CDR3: TGCGCCAGCAGCTTGGGGCTCAGCGACTCCTACAATGAGCAGTTCTTC.

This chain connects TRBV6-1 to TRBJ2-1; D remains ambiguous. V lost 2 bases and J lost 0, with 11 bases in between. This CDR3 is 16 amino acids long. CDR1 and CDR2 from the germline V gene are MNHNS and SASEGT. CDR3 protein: CASSERLRRSYNEQFF. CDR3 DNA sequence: TGTGCCAGCAGTGAAAGACTCCGACGCTCCTACAATGAGCAGTTCTTC.

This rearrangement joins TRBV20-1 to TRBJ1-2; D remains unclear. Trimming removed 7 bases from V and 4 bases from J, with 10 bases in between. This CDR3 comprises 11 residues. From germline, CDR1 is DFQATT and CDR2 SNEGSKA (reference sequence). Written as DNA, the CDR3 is TGCAGTGTCAGGCCGAGCTATGGCTACACCTTC. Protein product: CSVRPSYGYTF.

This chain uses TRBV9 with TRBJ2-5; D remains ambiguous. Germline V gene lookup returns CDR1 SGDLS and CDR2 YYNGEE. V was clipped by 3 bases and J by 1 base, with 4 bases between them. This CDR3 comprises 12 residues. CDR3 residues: CASSASQETQYF. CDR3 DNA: TGTGCCAGCAGCGCCTCCCAAGAGACCCAGTACTTC.

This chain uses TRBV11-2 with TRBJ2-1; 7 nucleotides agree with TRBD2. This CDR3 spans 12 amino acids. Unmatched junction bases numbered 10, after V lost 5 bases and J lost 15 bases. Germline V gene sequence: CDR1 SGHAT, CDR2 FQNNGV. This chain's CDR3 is CASSPGGGERFF. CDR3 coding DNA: TGTGCCAGCAGCCCTGGGGGGGGAGAGAGGTTCTTC.